This is a list of T cell receptor beta chains from one sample in a study of OX40 agonist ivuxolimab in advanced cancers. The data were produced by immunoSEQ multiplex PCR, yet TCRdb's version contains in-frame clones alone and is incomplete. The data show 65,000 to 70,000 clones, with roughly nine tenths seen just once and more than 5.5% held by the top ten. The sequencing here drew on CD4+ or CD8+ T cells sorted from blood, taken in a trial of the OX40 agonist ivuxolimab. All receptors derive from an adult with an advanced solid tumor such as melanoma, head and neck, liver or kidney cancer. The CDR3 runs from the conserved cysteine through the conserved F or W. Each record gives: clone size, J gene, D gene, V gene, CDR3 DNA, CDR3 protein. A D gene is named only where the DNA matches it firmly. Size values are once, few and many counts, or a class for expanded clones, and some rows have none.

NA,TRBJ1-1,TRBD1,TRBV4-3,TGCGCCAGCAGCGAAGGGGTCAGGGGGACTGAAGCTTTCTTT,CASSEGVRGTEAFF
once,TRBJ2-3,NA,TRBV6-1,TGTGCCAGCACCGTCGGAGATACGCAGTATTTT,CASTVGDTQYF
NA,TRBJ1-1,NA,TRBV7-8,TGTGCCAGCAGCCTATATTCCAGAGAAAACACTGAAGCTTTCTTT,CASSLYSRENTEAFF
NA,TRBJ2-1,TRBD2,TRBV27,TGTGCCAGCAGTTTGGGGGGGCTAGCGGGAAATGAGCAGTTCTTC,CASSLGGLAGNEQFF
NA,TRBJ2-1,TRBD2,TRBV10-3,TGTGCCATCAGTGAGGCCCTAGCGGGAGGGTTATACAATGAGCAGTTCTTC,CAISEALAGGLYNEQFF
once,TRBJ1-6,NA,TRBV9,TGTGCCAGCAGCGCCCAGGGTGGTAATTCACCCCTCCACTTT,CASSAQGGNSPLHF
NA,TRBJ2-7,NA,TRBV19,TGTGCCAGTAGTATGTCCCACGACAGTTCCTACGAGCAGTACTTC,CASSMSHDSSYEQYF
once,TRBJ1-2,NA,TRBV13,TGTGCCAGCAGCTTACTAGGCAGGGTGGAGGACTATGGCTACACCTTC,CASSLLGRVEDYGYTF
NA,TRBJ2-6,NA,TRBV6-6,TGTGCCAGCAGTTACCCGGCTGGGGTGGCCAACGTCCTGACTTTC,CASSYPAGVANVLTF
NA,TRBJ1-2,NA,TRBV6-5,TGTGCCAGCAGTTACTCTACAGACTATGGCTACACCTTC,CASSYSTDYGYTF
NA,TRBJ2-2,NA,TRBV6-5,TGTGCCAGCAGTTACGGCCTGAACACCGGGGAGCTGTTTTTT,CASSYGLNTGELFF
few,TRBJ1-5,NA,TRBV27,TGTGCCAGCAGTTCCGGGGGTCAGCCCCAGCATTTT,CASSSGGQPQHF
NA,TRBJ1-5,NA,TRBV5-6,TGTGCCAGCAGCTTGGCAAGGAGGGGGGGTGATGGCAATCAGCCCCAGCATTTT,CASSLARRGGDGNQPQHF
NA,TRBJ1-1,NA,TRBV6-1,TGTGCCAGCAGTGAAAAACTCGGGGCGCGATCGGTTTGGGACACTGAAGCTTTCTTT,CASSEKLGARSVWDTEAFF
NA,TRBJ2-2,TRBD2,TRBV9,TGTGCCAGCAGCGATCCAAGGGCGGGAGACACCGGGGAGCTGTTTTTT,CASSDPRAGDTGELFF
NA,TRBJ2-5,NA,TRBV29-1,TGCAGCGTTGAAGGGCCCGAGGGGACCCAGTACTTC,CSVEGPEGTQYF
NA,TRBJ1-1,NA,TRBV19,TGTGCCAGTAGTCCCAGAGGGGCGAACACTGAAGCTTTCTTT,CASSPRGANTEAFF
NA,TRBJ2-3,TRBD2,TRBV9,TGTGCCAGCTCATCGGGCGGGAGTCTGGCAGATACGCAGTATTTT,CASSSGGSLADTQYF
NA,TRBJ1-5,NA,TRBV6-6,TGTGCCAGCAGTTACTTTAGGCAGGGTGGTCAGCCCCAGCATTTT,CASSYFRQGGQPQHF
NA,TRBJ2-5,NA,TRBV15,TGTGCCATTAGACTAGGGGGGACGGAGACCCAGTACTTC,CAIRLGGTETQYF
NA,TRBJ1-1,NA,TRBV2,TGTGCCAGCAGAGCTAGCAACACTGAAGCTTTCTTT,CASRASNTEAFF
NA,TRBJ2-1,NA,TRBV29-1,TGCAGCGAGCGGACAGACAATGAGCAGTTCTTC,CSERTDNEQFF
NA,TRBJ1-5,TRBD1,TRBV19,TGTGCCAGTAGCTTCGGGACAGATAATCAGCCCCAGCATTTT,CASSFGTDNQPQHF
NA,TRBJ1-2,NA,TRBV5-1,TGCGCCAGCAGCTTGGAAGGAACAGGGATGCACTATGGCTACACCTTC,CASSLEGTGMHYGYTF
NA,TRBJ1-1,NA,TRBV7-2,TGTGCCAGCACCCAGGGGTTGTACACTGAAGCTTTCTTT,CASTQGLYTEAFF
NA,TRBJ2-1,NA,TRBV29-1,TGCAGCGTGGTGACTAGCAATGAGCAGTTCTTC,CSVVTSNEQFF
NA,TRBJ2-2,NA,TRBV10-3,TGTGCCATCAGTGATCGTGTCTGGGATAACACCGGGGAGCTGTTTTTT,CAISDRVWDNTGELFF
NA,TRBJ2-7,TRBD2,TRBV28,TGTGCCACCTCGGGACTAGCGGGCCTTACGAGGTACGAGCAGTACTTC,CATSGLAGLTRYEQYF
NA,TRBJ2-7,NA,TRBV4-1,TGCGCCAGCAGCCCCACGAGAGGGACGGCCGAGTCTGTTCAGTACTTC,CASSPTRGTAESVQYF
NA,TRBJ1-1,NA,TRBV4-1,TGCGCCAGCAGCCCACCCGGGGGACCAACTGAAGCTTTCTTT,CASSPPGGPTEAFF
once,TRBJ2-3,TRBD2,TRBV5-4,TGTGCCAGCAGATTTAGCGGGGGGGTTACAGATACGCAGTATTTT,CASRFSGGVTDTQYF
NA,TRBJ2-7,NA,TRBV2,TGTGCCAGCAGTCGGGTAGGAGGGAACGAGCAGTACTTC,CASSRVGGNEQYF